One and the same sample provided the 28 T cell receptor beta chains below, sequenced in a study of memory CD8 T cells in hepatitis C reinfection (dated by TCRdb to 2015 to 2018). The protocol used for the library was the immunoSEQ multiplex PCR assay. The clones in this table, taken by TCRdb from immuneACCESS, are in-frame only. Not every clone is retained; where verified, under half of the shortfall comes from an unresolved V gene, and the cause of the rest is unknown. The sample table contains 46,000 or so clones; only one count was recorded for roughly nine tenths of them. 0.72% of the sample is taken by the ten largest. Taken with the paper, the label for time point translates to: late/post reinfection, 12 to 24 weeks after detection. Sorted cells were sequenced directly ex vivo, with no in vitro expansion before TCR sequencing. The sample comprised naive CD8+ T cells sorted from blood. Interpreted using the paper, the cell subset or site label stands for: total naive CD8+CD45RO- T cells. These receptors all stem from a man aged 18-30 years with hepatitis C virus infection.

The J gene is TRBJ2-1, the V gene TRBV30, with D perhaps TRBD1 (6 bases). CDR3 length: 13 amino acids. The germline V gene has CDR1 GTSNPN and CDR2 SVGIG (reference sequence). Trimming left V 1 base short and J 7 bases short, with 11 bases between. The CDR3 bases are TGTGCCTGGAGTGACCGGGACACTAATGAGCAGTTCTTC. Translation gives CAWSDRDTNEQFF.

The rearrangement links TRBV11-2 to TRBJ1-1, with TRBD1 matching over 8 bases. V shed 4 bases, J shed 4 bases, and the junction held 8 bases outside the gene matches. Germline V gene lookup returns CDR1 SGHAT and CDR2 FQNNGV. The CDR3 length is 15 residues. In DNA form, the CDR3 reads TGTGCCAGCAGCTACCAAACAGGGGGAAGCACTGAAGCTTTCTTT. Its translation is CASSYQTGGSTEAFF.

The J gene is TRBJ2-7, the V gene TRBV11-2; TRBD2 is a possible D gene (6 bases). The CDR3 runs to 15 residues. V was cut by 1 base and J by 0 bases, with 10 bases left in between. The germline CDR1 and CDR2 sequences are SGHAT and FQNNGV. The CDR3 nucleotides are TGTGCCAGCAGCTTAGTTAGCGGCCTCTCCTACGAGCAGTACTTC. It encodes CASSLVSGLSYEQYF.

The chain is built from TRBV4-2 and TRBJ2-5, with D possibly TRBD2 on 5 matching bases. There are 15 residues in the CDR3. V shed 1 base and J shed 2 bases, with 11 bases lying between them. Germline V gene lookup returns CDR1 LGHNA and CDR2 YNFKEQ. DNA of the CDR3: TGTGCCAGCAGCCAAGGGTTTGGAGGACAAGAGACCCAGTACTTC. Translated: CASSQGFGGQETQYF.

Here the CDR3 reads CASGPGGDTQYF. Here the CDR3 DNA reads TGTGCCAGCGGACCCGGGGGAGATACGCAGTATTTT. The chain carries TRBV14 and TRBJ2-3, with D perhaps matching TRBD2 (6 bases). Trimming shortened V by 8 bases and J by 5 bases, and 11 bases separated the two germline ends. Germline lookup yields CDR1 SGHDN and CDR2 FVKESK. This CDR3 has 12 amino acids. The variable domain in full, completed from reference TRBV14 and TRBJ2-3, reads EAGVTQFPSHSVIEKGQTVTLRCDPISGHDNLYWYRRVMGKEIKFLLHFVKESKQDESGMPNNRFLAERTGGTYSTLKVQPAELEDSGVYFCASGPGGDTQYFGPGTRLTVL.

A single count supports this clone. CDR3 bases: TGTGCCAGCAGTTCGGGACAGGGGAATTCACCCCTCCACTTT. As protein: CASSSGQGNSPLHF. The chain uses TRBV6-6 and TRBJ1-6; 10 nucleotides match TRBD1. CDR1 is MNHNY and CDR2 is SVGAGI in the germline V gene (reference sequence). This CDR3 contains 14 residues. The V gene end was trimmed by 4 bases and the J gene end by 7 bases; junction bases not matched to a gene: 1.

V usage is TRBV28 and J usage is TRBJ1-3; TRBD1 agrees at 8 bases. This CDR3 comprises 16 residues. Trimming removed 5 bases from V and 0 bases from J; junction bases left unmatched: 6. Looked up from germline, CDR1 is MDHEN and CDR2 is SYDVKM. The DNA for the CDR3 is TGTGCCAGCAGTCTATCTACAGGGGGCTCTGGAAACACCATATATTTT. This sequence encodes CASSLSTGGSGNTIYF.

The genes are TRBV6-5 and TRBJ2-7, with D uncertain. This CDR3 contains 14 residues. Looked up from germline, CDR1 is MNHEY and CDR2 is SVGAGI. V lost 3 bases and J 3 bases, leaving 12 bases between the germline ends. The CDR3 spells CASSYPTEIYEQYV. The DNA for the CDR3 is TGTGCCAGCAGTTATCCCACAGAGATCTACGAGCAGTACGTC.

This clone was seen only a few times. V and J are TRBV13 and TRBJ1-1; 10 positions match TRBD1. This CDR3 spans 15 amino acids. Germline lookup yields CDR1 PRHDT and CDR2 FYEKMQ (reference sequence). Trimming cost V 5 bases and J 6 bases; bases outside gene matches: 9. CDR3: CASSADRGLTAEAFF. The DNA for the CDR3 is TGTGCCAGCAGCGCAGACAGGGGGCTTACGGCTGAAGCTTTCTTT.

The CDR3 nucleotides are TGTGCCAGCAGACCCGGACAGGGAATGAGGACCACCGGGGAGCTGTTTTTT. Its protein is CASRPGQGMRTTGELFF. The chain is built from TRBV28 and TRBJ2-2, with 8 bases aligning to TRBD1. Germline CDR1 and CDR2: MDHEN and SYDVKM. Trimming cost V 6 bases and J 4 bases; bases outside gene matches: 13. The CDR3 runs to 17 residues.

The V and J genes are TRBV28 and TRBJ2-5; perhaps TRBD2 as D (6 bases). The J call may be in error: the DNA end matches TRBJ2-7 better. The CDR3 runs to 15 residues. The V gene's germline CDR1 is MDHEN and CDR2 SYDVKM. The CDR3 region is CASSPPGLGPYEQYF. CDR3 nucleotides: TGTGCCAGCAGTCCGCCGGGACTTGGACCTTACGAGCAGTACTTC.

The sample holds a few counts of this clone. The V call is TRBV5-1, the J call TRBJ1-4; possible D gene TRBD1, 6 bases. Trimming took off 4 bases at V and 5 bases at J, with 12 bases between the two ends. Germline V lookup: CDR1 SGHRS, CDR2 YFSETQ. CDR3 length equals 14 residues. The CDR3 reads CASSPGQRNEKLFF. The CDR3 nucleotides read TGCGCCAGCAGCCCCGGACAGCGCAATGAAAAACTGTTTTTT. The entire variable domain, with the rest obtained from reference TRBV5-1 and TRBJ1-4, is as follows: KAGVTQTPRYLIKTRGQQVTLSCSPISGHRSVSWYQQTPGQGLQFLFEYFSETQRNKGNFPGRFSGRQFSNSRSEMNVSTLELGDSALYLCASSPGQRNEKLFFGSGTQLSVL.

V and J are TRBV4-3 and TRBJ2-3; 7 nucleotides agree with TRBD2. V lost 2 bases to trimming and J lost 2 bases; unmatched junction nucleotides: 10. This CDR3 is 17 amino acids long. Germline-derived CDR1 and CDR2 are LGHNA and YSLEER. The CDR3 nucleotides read TGCGCCAGCAGCCAACTCTCCGAAGGGACTATCACAGATACGCAGTATTTT. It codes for CASSQLSEGTITDTQYF.

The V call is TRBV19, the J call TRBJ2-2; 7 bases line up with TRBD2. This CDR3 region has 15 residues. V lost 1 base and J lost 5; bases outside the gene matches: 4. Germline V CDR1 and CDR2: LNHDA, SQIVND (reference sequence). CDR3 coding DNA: TGTGCCAGTAGTATAGTTGGGGGAGGGACCGGGGAGCTGTTTTTT. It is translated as CASSIVGGGTGELFF. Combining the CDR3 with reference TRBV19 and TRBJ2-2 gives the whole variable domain DGGITQSPKYLFRKEGQNVTLSCEQNLNHDAMYWYRQDPGQGLRLIYYSQIVNDFQKGDIAEGYSVSREKKESFPLTVTSAQKNPTAFYLCASSIVGGGTGELFFGEGSRLTVL.

The CDR3 reads CASSPPGGNEQFF. As DNA, the CDR3 is TGTGCCAGCAGCCCACCCGGGGGCAATGAGCAGTTCTTC. The chain has TRBV7-3 and TRBJ2-1, with D possibly being TRBD2 (6 bases). Germline CDR1 reads SGHTA; CDR2 reads FQGTGA. V was cut by 5 bases and J by 6 bases, with 11 bases left in between. The CDR3 totals 13 residues.

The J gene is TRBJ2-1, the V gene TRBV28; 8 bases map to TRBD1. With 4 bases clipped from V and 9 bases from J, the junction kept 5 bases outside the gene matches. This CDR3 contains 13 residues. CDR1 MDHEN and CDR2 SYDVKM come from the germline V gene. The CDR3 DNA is TGTGCCAGCAGTTCGTCAGGGGGCGGTGAGCAGTTCTTC. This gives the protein CASSSSGGGEQFF.

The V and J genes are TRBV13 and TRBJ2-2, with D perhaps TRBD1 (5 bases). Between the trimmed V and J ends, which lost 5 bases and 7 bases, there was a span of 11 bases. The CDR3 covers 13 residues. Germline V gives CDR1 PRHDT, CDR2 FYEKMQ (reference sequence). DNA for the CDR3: TGTGCCAGCAGCCCCCCAGGGTTCGGGGAGCTGTTTTTT. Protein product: CASSPPGFGELFF.

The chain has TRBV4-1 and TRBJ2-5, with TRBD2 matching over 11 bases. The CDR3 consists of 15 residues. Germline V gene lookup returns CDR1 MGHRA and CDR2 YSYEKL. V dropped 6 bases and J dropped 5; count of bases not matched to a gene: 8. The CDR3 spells CASSRVAGGPETQYF. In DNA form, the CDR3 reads TGCGCCAGCAGTAGGGTAGCGGGAGGGCCGGAGACCCAGTACTTC.

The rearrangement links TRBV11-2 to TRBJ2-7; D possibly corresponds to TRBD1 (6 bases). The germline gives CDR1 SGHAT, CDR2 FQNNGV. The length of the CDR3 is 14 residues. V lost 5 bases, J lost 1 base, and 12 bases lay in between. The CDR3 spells CASSEGDGSYEQYV. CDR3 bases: TGTGCCAGCAGCGAGGGGGACGGGTCCTACGAGCAGTACGTC.

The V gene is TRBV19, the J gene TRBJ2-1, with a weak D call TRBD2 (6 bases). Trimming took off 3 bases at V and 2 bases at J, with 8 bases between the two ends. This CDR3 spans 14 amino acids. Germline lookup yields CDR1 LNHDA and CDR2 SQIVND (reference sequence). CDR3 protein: CASSIGGTYNEQFF. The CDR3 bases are TGTGCCAGTAGTATCGGGGGAACCTACAATGAGCAGTTCTTC. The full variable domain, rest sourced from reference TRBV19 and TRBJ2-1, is DGGITQSPKYLFRKEGQNVTLSCEQNLNHDAMYWYRQDPGQGLRLIYYSQIVNDFQKGDIAEGYSVSREKKESFPLTVTSAQKNPTAFYLCASSIGGTYNEQFFGPGTRLTVL.

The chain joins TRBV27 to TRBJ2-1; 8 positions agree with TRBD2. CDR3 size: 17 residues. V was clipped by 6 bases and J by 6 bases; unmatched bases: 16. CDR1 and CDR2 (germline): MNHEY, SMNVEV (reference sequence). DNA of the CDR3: TGTGCCAGCAGCGCCACGGGACCGGGGGGGCCTGGCAATGAGCAGTTCTTC. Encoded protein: CASSATGPGGPGNEQFF.

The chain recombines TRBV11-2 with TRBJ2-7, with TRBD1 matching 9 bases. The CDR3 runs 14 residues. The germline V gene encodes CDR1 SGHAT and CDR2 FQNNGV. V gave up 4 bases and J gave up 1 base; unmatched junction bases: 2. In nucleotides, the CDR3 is TGTGCCAGCAGCTCCGGGACAGGGTCCTACGAGCAGTACGTC. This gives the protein CASSSGTGSYEQYV.

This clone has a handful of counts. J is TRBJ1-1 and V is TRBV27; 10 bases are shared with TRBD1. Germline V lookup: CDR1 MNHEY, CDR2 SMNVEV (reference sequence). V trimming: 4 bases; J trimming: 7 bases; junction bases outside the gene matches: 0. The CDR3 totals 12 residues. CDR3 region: CASSWTGGEAFF. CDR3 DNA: TGTGCCAGCAGTTGGACAGGGGGTGAAGCTTTCTTT.

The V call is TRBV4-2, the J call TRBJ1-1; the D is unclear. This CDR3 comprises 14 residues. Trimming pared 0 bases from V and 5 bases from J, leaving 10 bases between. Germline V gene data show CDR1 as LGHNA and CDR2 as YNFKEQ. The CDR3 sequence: CASSQEIRGTEAFF. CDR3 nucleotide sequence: TGTGCCAGCAGCCAAGAGATCCGAGGAACTGAAGCTTTCTTT.

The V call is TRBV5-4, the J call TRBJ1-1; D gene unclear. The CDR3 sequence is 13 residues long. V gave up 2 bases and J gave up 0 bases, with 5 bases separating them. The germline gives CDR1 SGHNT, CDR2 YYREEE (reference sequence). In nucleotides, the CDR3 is TGTGCCAGCAGCTTAGAGATGAACACTGAAGCTTTCTTT. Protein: CASSLEMNTEAFF. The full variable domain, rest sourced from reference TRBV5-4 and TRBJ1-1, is ETGVTQSPTHLIKTRGQQVTLRCSSQSGHNTVSWYQQALGQGPQFIFQYYREEENGRGNFPPRFSGLQFPNYSSELNVNALELDDSALYLCASSLEMNTEAFFGQGTRLTVV.

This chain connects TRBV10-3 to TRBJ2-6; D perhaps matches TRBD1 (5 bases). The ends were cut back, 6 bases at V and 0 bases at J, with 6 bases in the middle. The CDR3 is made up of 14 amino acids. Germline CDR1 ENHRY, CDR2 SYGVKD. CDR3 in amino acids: CAIRGDSGANVLTF. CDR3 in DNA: TGTGCCATCAGAGGGGACTCTGGGGCCAACGTCCTGACTTTC.

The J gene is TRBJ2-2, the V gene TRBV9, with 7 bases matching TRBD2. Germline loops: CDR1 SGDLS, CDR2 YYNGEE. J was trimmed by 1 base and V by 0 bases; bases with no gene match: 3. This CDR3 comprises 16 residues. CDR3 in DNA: TGTGCCAGCAGCGTAGGGTGGGAGGGGAACACCGGGGAGCTGTTTTTT. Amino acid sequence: CASSVGWEGNTGELFF.

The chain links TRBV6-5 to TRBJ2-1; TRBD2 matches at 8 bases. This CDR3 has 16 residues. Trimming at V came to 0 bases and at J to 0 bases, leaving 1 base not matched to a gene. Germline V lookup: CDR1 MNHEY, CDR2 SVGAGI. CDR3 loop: CASSYSSGSSYNEQFF. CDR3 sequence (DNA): TGTGCCAGCAGTTACTCAAGCGGGAGCTCCTACAATGAGCAGTTCTTC.